Following are 24 T cell receptor beta chains from one sample sequenced in a study of CD8 T cells in Susac syndrome. Reverse transcription of 0.5 to 1 ug RNA was performed with random hexamers. Each CDR3 protein is one row after TCRdb ran MiXCR on the immunoSEQ multiplex PCR reads. The sample includes 300,000 or so distinct CDR3 sequences, about 91% of them seen just once. Sequenced sample: CD4+ T cells from PBMCs. These receptor sequences come from a human donor with multiple sclerosis.

The chain links TRBV7-9 to TRBJ2-1; 7 nucleotides match TRBD2. The germline V gene has CDR1 SEHNR and CDR2 FQNEAQ (reference sequence). V lost 3 bases and J lost 2; bases outside the gene matches: 4. This CDR3 comprises 15 residues. The CDR3, as DNA: TGTGCCAGCAGCTTTAGAGCGGGAACCTACAATGAGCAGTTCTTC. This codes for CASSFRAGTYNEQFF. Drawing the rest from reference TRBV7-9 and TRBJ2-1, the complete variable domain is DTGVSQNPRHKITKRGQNVTFRCDPISEHNRLYWYRQTLGQGPEFLTYFQNEAQLEKSRLLSDRFSAERPKGSFSTLEIQRTEQGDSAMYLCASSFRAGTYNEQFFGPGTRLTVL.

This chain joins TRBV7-9 and TRBJ2-3; D not resolved. The CDR3 loop spans 14 amino acids. Germline V gene data show CDR1 as SEHNR and CDR2 as FQNEAQ (reference sequence). V was cut by 1 base and J by 6 bases, with 11 bases left in between. The CDR3 DNA reads TGTGCCAGCAGCTTAGACAGAACTTCGGATACGCAGTATTTT. Translating gives CASSLDRTSDTQYF.

The genes are TRBV29-1 and TRBJ2-5; perhaps D is TRBD1 or TRBD2 (5 bases each). The CDR3 has 15 residues. Trimming cost V 4 bases and J 3 bases, with 18 bases left between them. The germline gives CDR1 SQVTM, CDR2 ANQGSEA. The CDR3 loop reads CSVARDPAEEETQYF. CDR3 bases: TGCAGCGTTGCCCGGGACCCCGCGGAAGAAGAGACCCAGTACTTC.

The chain is built from TRBV7-9 and TRBJ1-1, with 11 nucleotides matching TRBD1. This CDR3 is 14 amino acids long. Germline V gene lookup returns CDR1 SEHNR and CDR2 FQNEAQ (reference sequence). V shed 5 bases and J 10 bases; nucleotides not matched to a gene: 9. CDR3 residues: CASSAQGQGVGAFF. The CDR3 coding sequence is TGTGCCAGCAGCGCCCAGGGACAGGGGGTAGGAGCTTTCTTT.

The chain carries TRBV3-1 and TRBJ2-1; TRBD2 agrees at 11 bases. The CDR3 has 17 residues. Losses at the gene ends were 3 bases for V and 5 bases for J; bases not matched to a gene: 9. Germline-derived CDR1 and CDR2 are LGHDT and YNNKEL (reference sequence). The CDR3 loop is CASSHPFSGRADNEQFF. The CDR3 DNA follows: TGTGCCAGCAGCCACCCATTTAGCGGGAGGGCCGACAATGAGCAGTTCTTC.

This chain links TRBV19 with TRBJ1-2; D might be TRBD1 (6 bases). The ends were cut back, 3 bases at V and 7 bases at J, with 9 bases in the middle. This CDR3 has 12 residues. Germline V gene lookup returns CDR1 LNHDA and CDR2 SQIVND (reference sequence). The CDR3 nucleotides are TGTGCCAGTAGTATTCAGGGGTCTGGCTACACCTTC. Its protein is CASSIQGSGYTF.

In its sample, this clonotype was seen once. This rearrangement joins TRBV12-3 or TRBV12-4 to TRBJ1-3, with a tentative D call TRBD1 (5 bases). The CDR3 consists of 16 residues. V was trimmed by 2 bases and J by 6 bases, leaving 17 bases between them. The CDR3 DNA sequence: TGTGCCAGCAGTTTAACTTTCGACAGCCGCGAAAACACCATATATTTT. Translated: CASSLTFDSRENTIYF.

The J gene is TRBJ2-5, the V gene TRBV18, with 8 bases identical to TRBD2. Per the germline V gene, CDR1 is KGHSH and CDR2 is LQKENI. Trimming removed 8 bases from V and 2 bases from J; junction bases left unmatched: 7. The CDR3 has 14 residues. The CDR3 sequence is CASLLSGVQETQYF. The CDR3, as DNA: TGTGCCAGCCTCCTTAGCGGGGTGCAAGAGACCCAGTACTTC.

The CDR3 region is CASSRQGSSYNEQFF. For the CDR3, the DNA is TGTGCCAGCAGCCGACAGGGAAGCTCCTACAATGAGCAGTTCTTC. The chain links TRBV6-5 to TRBJ2-1; 7 nucleotides match TRBD1. The ends lost 6 bases at V and 0 bases at J; junction bases unmatched: 5. The germline V gene has CDR1 MNHEY and CDR2 SVGAGI. The CDR3 extends over 15 amino acids.

This chain joins TRBV29-1 and TRBJ1-5; D ambiguous. Trimming took off 4 bases at V and 2 bases at J, with 12 bases between the two ends. The CDR3 has 14 amino acids. Germline V gene lookup returns CDR1 SQVTM and CDR2 ANQGSEA. CDR3 in amino acids: CSVGASQGNQPQHF. Written as DNA, the CDR3 is TGCAGCGTTGGGGCGAGTCAGGGCAATCAGCCCCAGCATTTT.

The chain couples TRBV9 to TRBJ2-1; D is unclear. Per the germline V gene, CDR1 is SGDLS and CDR2 is YYNGEE. V was pared by 3 bases and J by 0 bases, with 13 bases between. The CDR3 totals 16 residues. The CDR3 DNA is TGTGCCAGCAGCGGGAGACTCTTGAGCTCCTACAATGAGCAGTTCTTC. It is translated as CASSGRLLSSYNEQFF.

V usage is TRBV28 and J usage is TRBJ2-7; 8 nucleotides match TRBD2. J was trimmed by 2 bases and V by 7 bases; bases with no gene match: 4. CDR1 and CDR2 (germline): MDHEN, SYDVKM. There are 13 residues in the CDR3. In nucleotides, the CDR3 is TGTGCCAGCACTCTAGCGGGCCCCTACGAGCAGTACTTC. This sequence encodes CASTLAGPYEQYF.

V gene TRBV3-1 combines with J gene TRBJ2-2; 9 positions match TRBD1. J was trimmed by 13 bases and V by 4 bases; bases with no gene match: 4. The CDR3 runs 12 residues. CDR1 is LGHDT, CDR2 YNNKEL, per germline (reference sequence). DNA for the CDR3: TGTGCCAGCAGCCCCGGGGACAGGGCGCTGTTTTTT. It is translated as CASSPGDRALFF.

V gene TRBV29-1 combines with J gene TRBJ1-2; 7 nucleotides agree with TRBD1. Germline V lookup: CDR1 SQVTM, CDR2 ANQGSEA. V lost 3 bases, J lost 1 base, and 8 bases stayed unmatched. This CDR3 contains 15 residues. The CDR3 nucleotides are TGCAGCGTTGACCCCGGGACAGCACTTAACTATGGCTACACCTTC. This encodes CSVDPGTALNYGYTF.

This clonotype was observed a single time. The rearrangement links TRBV9 to TRBJ2-1; D not resolved. CDR3 length: 14 amino acids. Trimming took off 0 bases at V and 7 bases at J, with 11 bases between the two ends. Per the germline V gene, CDR1 is SGDLS and CDR2 is YYNGEE. Here the CDR3 DNA reads TGTGCCAGCAGCGTAGACTTCCTAGGGAATGAGCAGTTCTTC. Amino acids: CASSVDFLGNEQFF.

V gene TRBV2 combines with J gene TRBJ2-7, with a weak D call TRBD2 (6 bases). V dropped 6 bases and J dropped 6 bases, with 12 bases sitting between them. CDR1 is SNHLY, CDR2 FYNNEI, per germline. This CDR3 comprises 12 residues. CDR3 region: CASSGAGREQYF. The DNA of the CDR3 is TGTGCCAGCAGCGGGGCGGGGCGCGAGCAGTACTTC.

This chain links TRBV30 with TRBJ2-5, with 7 bases lining up with TRBD1. The germline V gene encodes CDR1 GTSNPN and CDR2 SVGIG (reference sequence). CDR3 length: 15 amino acids. J was trimmed by 3 bases and V by 2 bases; bases with no gene match: 9. DNA of the CDR3: TGTGCCTGGAGTTGGGGCAGGGGGATTGAAGAGACCCAGTACTTC. This translates into CAWSWGRGIEETQYF.

This sequence joins TRBV7-6 and TRBJ2-1; TRBD1 agrees at 7 bases. The CDR3 is 19 amino acids. Per the germline V gene, CDR1 is SGHVS and CDR2 is FNYEAQ. The V segment lost 2 bases and the J segment 0 bases; nucleotides outside the gene matches: 13. CDR3 protein: CASSLPTGQTISSYNEQFF. The CDR3 DNA reads as TGTGCCAGCAGCTTACCCACGGGACAGACAATATCCTCCTACAATGAGCAGTTCTTC.

The V gene is TRBV20-1, the J gene TRBJ1-2; D is unclear. Germline loops: CDR1 DFQATT, CDR2 SNEGSKA (reference sequence). The ends were cut back, 3 bases at V and 2 bases at J, with 19 bases in the middle. There are 16 residues in the CDR3. The chain's CDR3 is CSARSRIPATNYGYTF. The CDR3 bases are TGCAGTGCTAGGAGCCGAATACCCGCTACGAACTATGGCTACACCTTC.

The rearrangement uses TRBV28 and TRBJ1-2; the match to TRBD1 covers 8 bases. Germline CDR1 MDHEN, CDR2 SYDVKM. The trim removed 4 bases at V and 4 bases at J, leaving 14 bases unmatched. CDR3 size: 17 residues. The CDR3 sequence is CASSSPLGQGALYGYTF. The CDR3 nucleotides are TGTGCCAGCAGTTCCCCGCTCGGACAGGGAGCCCTCTATGGCTACACCTTC.

The J gene is TRBJ2-3, the V gene TRBV30, with D possibly TRBD2 on 5 matching bases. Germline V gives CDR1 GTSNPN, CDR2 SVGIG (reference sequence). V dropped 0 bases and J dropped 7 bases, with 23 bases sitting between them. The CDR3 totals 17 residues. The chain's CDR3 is CAWSVFGRAQRPYTQYF. CDR3 nucleotide sequence: TGTGCCTGGAGTGTGTTCGGGCGGGCGCAGAGGCCCTATACGCAGTATTTT. The complete variable domain, with remaining parts taken from reference TRBV30 and TRBJ2-3, reads SQTIHQWPATLVQPVGSPLSLECTVEGTSNPNLYWYRQAAGRGLQLLFYSVGIGQISSEVPQNLSASRPQDRQFILSSKKLLLSDSGFYLCAWSVFGRAQRPYTQYFGPGTRLTVL.

The chain employs TRBV5-1 and TRBJ2-1; 11 bases are a match to TRBD2. The V and J ends lost 3 bases and 10 bases, in that order; junction bases with no gene match: 6. This CDR3 spans 14 amino acids. CDR1 is SGHRS and CDR2 is YFSETQ in the germline V gene. The CDR3 region has the DNA TGCGCCAGCAGCTCCTACCGACTAGCGGGAGAGCAGTTCTTC. Translation gives CASSSYRLAGEQFF.

The chain employs TRBV7-2 and TRBJ2-1; possibly TRBD1 for D (6 bases). The germline V gene has CDR1 SGHTA and CDR2 FQGNSA. V lost 2 bases and J lost 15, with 14 bases in between. CDR3 length: 12 amino acids. The CDR3 is CASSLWGTQGFF. For the CDR3, the DNA is TGTGCCAGCAGCTTATGGGGTACACAGGGGTTCTTC.

This sequence joins TRBV19 and TRBJ2-3; 11 bases map to TRBD2. Germline CDR1 and CDR2: LNHDA and SQIVND (reference sequence). V was pared by 4 bases and J by 1 base, with 4 bases of the junction left unmatched. The CDR3 spans 16 residues. This CDR3 is CASSKLAGVGTDTQYF. The CDR3 DNA is TGTGCCAGTAGTAAACTAGCGGGGGTGGGCACAGATACGCAGTATTTT.